This T cell receptor beta chain was documented in a study of T cell responses to AZD1222 COVID-19 vaccine. Study-level findings and limits: Spike regions recognized by vaccine-associated CD4 TCRs spanned the protein, led by 160-218 and 743-854. The donor group comprised mostly white British people and more females; the analysis possibly underestimated clonal diversity. Only a handful of individuals given AZD1222 were seropositive at baseline.

The CDR3 is 15 amino acids. Germline CDR1 is SEHNR and CDR2 is FQNEAQ (reference sequence). The junction had 8 bases not matched to a gene; V was cut back by 5 bases and J by 5 bases. Details on this clone: The antigen is unknown.

The table came from immunoSEQ multiplex PCR; TCRdb's copy has only in-frame clones and leaves some out. The top ten clones hold about 4.1% of a sample with about 130,000 clones, 90% of them seen once. V is TRBV7-9 and J is TRBJ2-7; 11 positions match TRBD2. The sample consisted of peripheral blood, taken on day 0 of MenACWY control vaccination. This receptor was identified in an adult in good health. The CDR3 region has the DNA TGTGCCAGCAGCGTATCTAGCGGGAGGTCCCACGAGCAGTACTTC. Translated, it gives CASSVSSGRSHEQYF.